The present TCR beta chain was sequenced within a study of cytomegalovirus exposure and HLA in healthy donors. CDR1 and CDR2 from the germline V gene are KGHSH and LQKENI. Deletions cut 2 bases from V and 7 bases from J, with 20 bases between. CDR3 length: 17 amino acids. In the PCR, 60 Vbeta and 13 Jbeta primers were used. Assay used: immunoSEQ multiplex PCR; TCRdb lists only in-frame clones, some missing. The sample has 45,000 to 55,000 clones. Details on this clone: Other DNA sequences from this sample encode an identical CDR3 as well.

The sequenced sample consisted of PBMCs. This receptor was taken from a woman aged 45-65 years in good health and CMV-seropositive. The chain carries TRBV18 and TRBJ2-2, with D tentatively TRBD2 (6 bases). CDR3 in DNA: TGTGCCAGCTCACCAAACGGCGGGAATCTTGGCATCGGGGAGCTGTTTTTT. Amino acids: CASSPNGGNLGIGELFF.